The TCR beta chain under discussion was sequenced for a study of T cell responses to AZD1222 COVID-19 vaccine. The CDR3 length is 13 residues. The germline gives CDR1 MNHEY, CDR2 SMNVEV (reference sequence). The V end lost 3 bases, the J end lost 8 bases, and 13 bases lay between the germline ends. Assay used: immunoSEQ multiplex PCR; TCRdb lists only in-frame clones, some missing. The sample holds 100,000 to 150,000 clones, about 85% seen once. This chain joins TRBV27 and TRBJ1-1; D is ambiguous. The origin of this receptor is an adult in good health. The material sequenced was peripheral blood, taken on day 0 of AZD1222 vaccination. CDR3 loop: CASSFIGISEAFF. The CDR3 DNA sequence: TGTGCCAGCAGTTTCATCGGGATATCCGAAGCTTTCTTT.